The 13 T cell receptor beta chains reported below all come from one sample, sequenced in a study of brain metastases from non-small cell lung cancer. Using immunoSEQ multiplex PCR, the repertoire was profiled, and TCRdb retains in-frame clones only, with some absent. Of around 2,500 clones listed, under 85% are singletons. Sequenced: primary lung tumor tissue. These receptor sequences come from a donor at least 40 years old with non-small cell lung cancer.

The chain uses TRBV10-3 and TRBJ2-1, with D hard to call. This CDR3 contains 16 residues. The germline V gene encodes CDR1 ENHRY and CDR2 SYGVKD. The V gene lost 8 bases and the J gene lost 0 bases, with 17 bases spanning the gap. The CDR3 spells CAISPSRPSSYNEQFF. The CDR3 DNA is TGTGCCATCTCCCCCTCGAGACCTAGCTCCTACAATGAGCAGTTCTTC.

V usage is TRBV28 and J usage is TRBJ2-7; D is possibly TRBD1 (5 bases). Germline assignment: CDR1 MDHEN and CDR2 SYDVKM. Deletions cut 8 bases from V and 7 bases from J, with 9 bases between. The CDR3 loop spans 10 amino acids. The CDR3, as DNA: TGTGCCAGCGGGGCTCGGGAGCAGTACTTC. The encoded protein is CASGAREQYF.

The chain employs TRBV6-1 and TRBJ2-3; TRBD2 aligns across 7 bases. This CDR3 comprises 12 residues. J lost 14 bases, V lost 3 bases, and 8 bases had no gene match. Germline loops: CDR1 MNHNS, CDR2 SASEGT. CDR3 sequence: CASSDPGLAGYF. DNA for the CDR3: TGTGCCAGCAGTGATCCCGGGTTAGCGGGGTATTTT.

This chain joins TRBV9 and TRBJ2-2; D might be TRBD2 (6 bases). Deletions cut 3 bases from V and 3 bases from J, with 15 bases between. The CDR3 is made up of 16 amino acids. CDR1 and CDR2 (germline): SGDLS, YYNGEE. The CDR3 region has the DNA TGTGCCAGCAGCGCAGCGCCGACTAGTGACACCGGGGAGCTGTTTTTT. This sequence encodes CASSAAPTSDTGELFF. Together with reference TRBV9 and TRBJ2-2, the CDR3 gives the full variable domain: DSGVTQTPKHLITATGQRVTLRCSPRSGDLSVYWYQQSLDQGLQFLIQYYNGEERAKGNILERFSAQQFPDLHSELNLSSLELGDSALYFCASSAAPTSDTGELFFGEGSRLTVL.

The genes are TRBV3-1 (or the pseudogene TRBV3-2) and TRBJ1-3; unclear D gene. The CDR3 is 14 residues long. V was clipped by 2 bases and J by 6 bases, with 11 bases between them. The germline CDR1 and CDR2 sequences are LGHDT and YNNKEL (reference sequence). The CDR3 protein is CASSQQASKNTIYF. The CDR3, as DNA: TGTGCCAGCAGCCAACAGGCTTCCAAAAACACCATATATTTT.

The chain recombines TRBV19 with TRBJ1-1; no clear D gene. V gave up 2 bases and J gave up 0 bases, with 10 bases separating them. The CDR3 is 15 residues long. Looked up from germline, CDR1 is LNHDA and CDR2 is SQIVND (reference sequence). The CDR3: CASSIRGVMNTEAFF. CDR3 DNA: TGTGCCAGTAGTATAAGAGGTGTTATGAACACTGAAGCTTTCTTT.

V usage is TRBV4-3 and J usage is TRBJ2-1, with D possibly TRBD1 on 6 matching bases. The germline V gene encodes CDR1 LGHNA and CDR2 YSLEER. The ends were cut back, 0 bases at V and 4 bases at J, with 10 bases in the middle. The CDR3 contains 15 residues. The CDR3 reads CASSQDWQGYNEQFF. CDR3 DNA: TGCGCCAGCAGCCAAGATTGGCAGGGGTACAATGAGCAGTTCTTC.

This clone occurred once. The chain couples TRBV24-1 to TRBJ2-1, with D unclear. The V and J ends lost 3 bases and 7 bases respectively, with 15 bases between them. The CDR3 has 15 amino acids. Germline V lookup: CDR1 KGHDR, CDR2 SFDVKD. CDR3 bases: TGTGCCACCAGTGATATGACAATGGGTCCGAATGAGCAGTTCTTC. Residues: CATSDMTMGPNEQFF.

V and J are TRBV7-3 and TRBJ2-3; the D call may be TRBD1 or TRBD2 (5 bases each). Trimming took off 3 bases at V and 1 base at J, with 14 bases between the two ends. Germline assignment: CDR1 SGHTA and CDR2 FQGTGA. The CDR3 loop spans 16 amino acids. The DNA for the CDR3 is TGTGCCAGCAGCTTGCGTGAGGGGCCGGGCACAGATACGCAGTATTTT. It yields the protein CASSLREGPGTDTQYF.

The J gene is TRBJ2-5, the V gene TRBV30, with no clear D. The CDR3 loop spans 12 amino acids. V lost 3 bases and J lost 5, with 10 bases in between. In germline, CDR1 is GTSNPN, CDR2 SVGIG (reference sequence). CDR3 amino acids: CAWSLVVETQYF. CDR3 bases: TGTGCCTGGAGCCTTGTAGTGGAGACCCAGTACTTC.

The chain is built from TRBV28 and TRBJ1-2; D unclear. The length of the CDR3 is 12 residues. In germline, CDR1 is MDHEN, CDR2 SYDVKM. V was cut by 6 bases and J by 8 bases, with 13 bases left in between. The CDR3 protein is CASSTPRLGYTF. DNA for the CDR3: TGTGCCAGCAGCACCCCGAGGCTCGGCTACACCTTC.

This sequence joins TRBV7-2 and TRBJ1-5, with D unresolved. This CDR3 spans 15 amino acids. Between the trimmed V and J ends, which lost 2 bases and 5 bases, there was a span of 13 bases. The germline CDR1 and CDR2 sequences are SGHTA and FQGNSA. This CDR3 reads CASSLWTPSDQPQHF. The CDR3 coding sequence is TGTGCCAGCAGCTTATGGACCCCGAGCGATCAGCCCCAGCATTTT. Full variable domain (missing parts from reference TRBV7-2 and TRBJ1-5): GAGVSQSPSNKVTEKGKDVELRCDPISGHTALYWYRQSLGQGLEFLIYFQGNSAPDKSGLPSDRFSAERTGGSVSTLTIQRTQQEDSAVYLCASSLWTPSDQPQHFGDGTRLSIL.

This clone appeared once. The V gene is TRBV5-1, the J gene TRBJ2-5, with 7 bases matching TRBD1. CDR3 length equals 15 residues. Germline loops: CDR1 SGHRS, CDR2 YFSETQ. Trimming removed 0 bases from V and 1 base from J; junction bases left unmatched: 3. For the CDR3, the DNA is TGCGCCAGCAGCTTGGCTCGGACAGGCCAAGAGACCCAGTACTTC. This sequence encodes CASSLARTGQETQYF. Full variable domain (missing parts from reference TRBV5-1 and TRBJ2-5): KAGVTQTPRYLIKTRGQQVTLSCSPISGHRSVSWYQQTPGQGLQFLFEYFSETQRNKGNFPGRFSGRQFSNSRSEMNVSTLELGDSALYLCASSLARTGQETQYFGPGTRLLVL.